Listed below are T cell receptor beta chains from one sample, sequenced in a study of OX40 agonist ivuxolimab in advanced cancers. Here immunoSEQ multiplex PCR was the method, and the copy in TCRdb shows in-frame clones only, minus some. The sample consists of roughly 28,000 clones, 70% to 80% of them appearing once. Here the sequenced sample was CD4+ or CD8+ T cells sorted from blood, taken in a trial of the OX40 agonist ivuxolimab. The receptors here all came from an adult with an advanced solid tumor such as melanoma, head and neck, liver or kidney cancer. Each CDR3 is given with its conserved first and last residue. Fields, in order: V gene, CDR3 protein.

>TRBV6-5
CASSYEKEAFF
>TRBV2
CASSSGRNTEAFF
>TRBV19
CASRVDLFYGYTF
>TRBV13
CASSLRDSRATQYF
>TRBV7-2
CASSSDRQVADTQYF
>TRBV5-1
CASSLDYNNEQFF
>TRBV5-4
CASSPNSQRKSKGYEQYF
>TRBV7-9
CASSLAGTGATALHF
>TRBV6-1
CASSRQGEAFF
>TRBV19
CASSRRRNQETQYF
>TRBV7-2
CASSTQGGDSYEQYF
>TRBV6-4
CASSDSSGGADTQYF
>TRBV6-1
CASSGPLGNQPQHF
>TRBV27
CASSLFGPYTDTQYF
>TRBV15
CATSRRAGDREAKNIQYF
>TRBV29-1
CSARTGDTEAFF
>TRBV7-3
CASSLGPSSYEQYF
>TRBV5-6
CASNFLDRSTEAFF
>TRBV6-4
CASSDIRGDEQFF
>TRBV16
CASSQYSSSYNEQFF
>TRBV5-4
CASSPGTGGHSYNSPLHF
>TRBV6-4
CASSLYRGYGYTF
>TRBV7-9
CASSFEGSSTDTQYF
>TRBV11-2
CASSLSFSEAFF
>TRBV14
CASSQDPGNTEAFF